Below, 30 T cell receptor beta chains from the same sample are listed, as sequenced in a study of blood T cell repertoires in COVID-19. Profiled with immunoSEQ multiplex PCR; TCRdb holds only in-frame clones, not every one. This table holds about 280,000 clones, roughly 91% found once. The sample consisted of PBMCs or T cells enriched from blood (not recorded which). All receptors come from an older woman in a cohort exposed to, infected with or recovered from COVID-19 (not recorded which).

The chain employs TRBV9 and TRBJ2-7, with D possibly being TRBD1 (6 bases). Trimming cost V 0 bases and J 0 bases, with 10 bases left between them. Germline values: CDR1 SGDLS, CDR2 YYNGEE. The CDR3 sequence is 15 residues long. CDR3 residues: CASSVGPDSSYEQYF. The CDR3 DNA sequence: TGTGCCAGCAGCGTAGGCCCGGACAGCTCCTACGAGCAGTACTTC.

The chain is built from TRBV9 and TRBJ2-7; 9 bases match TRBD1. CDR3 length: 15 residues. Germline-derived CDR1 and CDR2 are SGDLS and YYNGEE. J was trimmed by 2 bases and V by 4 bases; bases with no gene match: 7. CDR3 loop: CASSSGQGPTYEQYF. The CDR3 bases are TGTGCCAGCAGCTCAGGACAGGGGCCTACCTACGAGCAGTACTTC.

This clone is a singleton in its sample. The J gene is TRBJ2-7, the V gene TRBV28; possible D gene TRBD1, 6 bases. Germline CDR1 reads MDHEN; CDR2 reads SYDVKM. The ends were cut back, 6 bases at V and 0 bases at J, with 12 bases in the middle. The CDR3 runs to 14 residues. CDR3 sequence: CASSYQGSSYEQYF. CDR3 DNA sequence: TGTGCCAGCAGCTACCAGGGGAGCTCCTACGAGCAGTACTTC.

This sequence joins TRBV5-6 and TRBJ2-3; D might be TRBD2 (5 bases). The length of the CDR3 is 14 residues. V was pared by 0 bases and J by 2 bases, with 7 bases between. Germline V lookup: CDR1 SGHDT, CDR2 YYEEEE. CDR3 residues: CASSLVEVTDTQYF. Written as DNA, the CDR3 is TGTGCCAGCAGCTTGGTGGAGGTCACAGATACGCAGTATTTT.

This clone was seen only once. The chain recombines TRBV9 with TRBJ2-3, with no clear D. This CDR3 has 13 residues. Trimming removed 0 bases from V and 4 bases from J, with 6 bases in between. The germline V gene encodes CDR1 SGDLS and CDR2 YYNGEE. CDR3 sequence (DNA): TGTGCCAGCAGCGTAGTGCAGGCAGATACGCAGTATTTT. It encodes CASSVVQADTQYF.

The genes are TRBV19 and TRBJ2-7, with TRBD1 matching over 7 bases. The CDR3 runs to 15 residues. The V segment lost 5 bases and the J segment 1 base; nucleotides outside the gene matches: 8. The germline CDR1 and CDR2 sequences are LNHDA and SQIVND (reference sequence). For the CDR3, the DNA is TGTGCCAGTAGTCGCGACAGGGATAGGTCCTACGAGCAGTACTTC. This encodes CASSRDRDRSYEQYF. Full variable domain (outside the CDR3, taken from reference TRBV19 and TRBJ2-7): DGGITQSPKYLFRKEGQNVTLSCEQNLNHDAMYWYRQDPGQGLRLIYYSQIVNDFQKGDIAEGYSVSREKKESFPLTVTSAQKNPTAFYLCASSRDRDRSYEQYFGPGTRLTVT.

V gene TRBV3-1 (or the pseudogene TRBV3-2) combines with J gene TRBJ2-1; 11 bases match TRBD1. The length of the CDR3 is 14 residues. With V trimmed by 4 bases and J by 11 bases, 7 bases remained unmatched. The germline CDR1 and CDR2 sequences are LGHDT and YNNKEL (reference sequence). CDR3 in DNA: TGTGCCAGCAGCCTTGGACAGGGGGCACGTCAGCAGTTCTTC. Amino acids: CASSLGQGARQQFF.

The chain carries TRBV30 and TRBJ2-7; TRBD2 matches 10 bases. Germline trimming cut 5 bases from V and 4 bases from J; bases unmatched to any gene: 8. Germline values: CDR1 GTSNPN, CDR2 SVGIG (reference sequence). CDR3 length: 14 amino acids. CDR3 bases: TGTGCCTGGGCCCTTAGCGGGGGGCTGTACGAGCAGTACTTC. Its protein is CAWALSGGLYEQYF.

J is TRBJ2-7 and V is TRBV14; 11 bases are shared with TRBD2. The length of the CDR3 is 15 residues. V lost 3 bases, J lost 2 bases, and 3 bases stayed unmatched. Germline CDR1 reads SGHDN; CDR2 reads FVKESK. The CDR3 protein is CASSHRTSGPYEQYF. The CDR3, as DNA: TGTGCCAGCAGCCACCGGACTAGCGGGCCCTACGAGCAGTACTTC.

The V gene is TRBV18, the J gene TRBJ2-4; 10 nucleotides match TRBD2. Germline V gene lookup returns CDR1 KGHSH and CDR2 LQKENI. The trim removed 0 bases at V and 7 bases at J, leaving 6 bases unmatched. CDR3 length: 16 residues. Here the CDR3 DNA reads TGTGCCAGCTCACCACCGGCTAGCGGGAGTAGGAACATTCAGTACTTC. It codes for CASSPPASGSRNIQYF.

The V call is TRBV19, the J call TRBJ1-1, with 9 bases matching TRBD1. Unmatched junction bases numbered 7, after V lost 9 bases and J lost 5 bases. The CDR3 contains 13 residues. In germline, CDR1 is LNHDA, CDR2 SQIVND (reference sequence). The CDR3 sequence: CASAPGTGTEAFF. DNA of the CDR3: TGTGCCAGCGCTCCCGGGACAGGGACTGAAGCTTTCTTT.

The rearrangement joins TRBV7-9 to TRBJ2-7, with TRBD2 matching 12 bases. Germline CDR1 reads SEHNR; CDR2 reads FQNEAQ (reference sequence). J was trimmed by 3 bases and V by 5 bases; bases with no gene match: 2. The CDR3 extends over 14 amino acids. For the CDR3, the DNA is TGTGCCAGCAGCAAACTAGCGGGAGGCTACGAGCAGTACTTC. Translation: CASSKLAGGYEQYF.

The chain recombines TRBV6-5 with TRBJ2-1; a possible D gene is TRBD1 (5 bases). V shed 7 bases and J shed 9 bases, with 10 bases lying between them. The germline V gene encodes CDR1 MNHEY and CDR2 SVGAGI. The CDR3 totals 11 residues. CDR3 in DNA: TGTGCCAGCAACCAGGGTGGTGAGCAGTTCTTC. It encodes CASNQGGEQFF.

J is TRBJ2-1 and V is TRBV12-5, with TRBD2 matching 8 bases. V dropped 3 bases and J dropped 1; count of bases not matched to a gene: 5. In germline, CDR1 is LGHNT, CDR2 FRNRAP. CDR3 length: 16 residues. This CDR3 is CASGFSGSRSYNEQFF. The DNA for the CDR3 is TGTGCTAGTGGTTTCAGCGGGAGTAGGTCCTACAATGAGCAGTTCTTC.

This sequence joins TRBV6-5 and TRBJ1-5; D unclear. This CDR3 contains 14 residues. V was pared by 0 bases and J by 6 bases, with 9 bases between. CDR1 and CDR2 (germline): MNHEY, SVGAGI. CDR3 sequence reads: CASSYSSGSQPQHF. The CDR3 bases are TGTGCCAGCAGTTACTCGTCAGGTTCTCAGCCCCAGCATTTT.

The V call is TRBV28, the J call TRBJ1-3, with D unclear. From germline, CDR1 is MDHEN and CDR2 SYDVKM. V was trimmed by 3 bases and J by 2 bases, leaving 5 bases between them. The CDR3 consists of 13 residues. Here the CDR3 DNA reads TGTGCCAGCAGTTTGATAGCTGGAAACACCATATATTTT. Protein: CASSLIAGNTIYF. The whole variable domain, filled in from reference TRBV28 and TRBJ1-3, reads DVKVTQSSRYLVKRTGEKVFLECVQDMDHENMFWYRQDPGLGLRLIYFSYDVKMKEKGDIPEGYSVSREKKERFSLILESASTNQTSMYLCASSLIAGNTIYFGEGSWLTVV.

This chain connects TRBV11-2 to TRBJ2-3; TRBD2 matches 15 bases. CDR3 length: 18 residues. CDR1 and CDR2 from the germline V gene are SGHAT and FQNNGV. V was pared by 1 base and J by 6 bases, with 8 bases of the junction left unmatched. CDR3 sequence reads: CASSLVSGTSGRRDTQYF. The CDR3 region has the DNA TGTGCCAGCAGCTTAGTTTCCGGGACTAGCGGGAGGAGGGATACGCAGTATTTT.

In this sample, this clone turned up once. The CDR3 bases are TGTGCCAGCTCACCGGGGACAGGGAACAATGAGCAGTTCTTC. Translating gives CASSPGTGNNEQFF. The chain recombines TRBV18 with TRBJ2-1; 9 bases fit TRBD1. Germline V gene sequence: CDR1 KGHSH, CDR2 LQKENI. This CDR3 region has 14 residues. J lost 5 bases, V lost 3 bases, and 2 bases had no gene match.

The V call is TRBV19, the J call TRBJ2-2, with 8 nucleotides matching TRBD1. This CDR3 has 16 residues. Germline CDR1 LNHDA, CDR2 SQIVND (reference sequence). J gave up 2 bases and V 10 bases, and 12 bases lay outside the gene matches. The CDR3 bases are TGTGCCACCTTACCTTTGGACAGGGAAAACACCGGGGAGCTGTTTTTT. This translates into CATLPLDRENTGELFF.

About this clone itself: A junction end diverges from the germline sequence, so it may reflect a read error. The chain couples TRBV28 to TRBJ2-7, with TRBD2 as a possible D gene (6 bases). The CDR3 is 13 amino acids. Germline loops: CDR1 MDHEN, CDR2 SYDVKM. The CDR3 region is CASSFASLAVGDF. The CDR3 region has the DNA TGTGCCAGCAGTTTTGCCAGTTTAGCGGTGGGGGACTTC.

The gene calls are TRBV15 and TRBJ2-5; no clear D gene. V lost 1 base and J 5 bases, leaving 8 bases between the germline ends. Per the germline V gene, CDR1 is LNHNV and CDR2 is YYDKDF (reference sequence). This CDR3 has 13 residues. CDR3 amino acids: CATSRAPQETQYF. CDR3 in DNA: TGTGCCACCAGCAGAGCCCCACAGGAGACCCAGTACTTC.

V is TRBV28 and J is TRBJ1-2; 7 bases align to TRBD1. The CDR3 runs to 13 residues. Germline V gene sequence: CDR1 MDHEN, CDR2 SYDVKM. Trimming at V came to 8 bases and at J to 8 bases, leaving 11 bases not matched to a gene. CDR3 sequence reads: CASRVGDRLGYTF. The CDR3 nucleotides are TGTGCCAGCCGGGTAGGGGACAGACTGGGCTACACCTTC.

The chain employs TRBV27 and TRBJ1-2, with 8 bases fitting TRBD1. The CDR3 is 16 residues long. J was trimmed by 4 bases and V by 0 bases; bases with no gene match: 7. Germline lookup yields CDR1 MNHEY and CDR2 SMNVEV (reference sequence). Here the CDR3 DNA reads TGTGCCAGCAGTTTATCGGCGGGCAGGGGGCCCTATGGCTACACCTTC. Its protein product is CASSLSAGRGPYGYTF.

The rearrangement uses TRBV13 and TRBJ1-1; no clear D gene. Germline V lookup: CDR1 PRHDT, CDR2 FYEKMQ (reference sequence). Trimming removed 1 base from V and 8 bases from J, with 14 bases in between. The CDR3 totals 14 residues. The CDR3 region has the DNA TGTGCCAGCAGCTTAGTCACGGGTACGGGGGAAGCTTTCTTT. Amino acid sequence: CASSLVTGTGEAFF.

V and J are TRBV28 and TRBJ1-1; D gene unclear. There are 11 residues in the CDR3. Germline V CDR1 and CDR2: MDHEN, SYDVKM. V gave up 7 bases and J gave up 2 bases, with 5 bases separating them. CDR3 sequence reads: CASILNTEAFF. CDR3 in DNA: TGTGCCAGCATCTTAAACACTGAAGCTTTCTTT.

This chain connects TRBV19 to TRBJ2-7, with D perhaps TRBD1 (6 bases). The germline V gene has CDR1 LNHDA and CDR2 SQIVND (reference sequence). The CDR3 consists of 14 residues. The V end was cut by 5 bases, the J end by 2 bases, with 13 bases between. The DNA for the CDR3 is TGTGCCAGTAGTGGATCGACAGGACCCTACGAGCAGTACTTC. Its protein product is CASSGSTGPYEQYF.

This chain uses TRBV7-9 with TRBJ1-1; 8 bases are shared with TRBD1. This CDR3 comprises 16 residues. Germline CDR1 and CDR2: SEHNR and FQNEAQ (reference sequence). Germline trimming cut 3 bases from V and 11 bases from J; bases unmatched to any gene: 17. Here the CDR3 reads CASSFRVGQAVRQAFF. As DNA, the CDR3 is TGTGCCAGCAGCTTTAGGGTGGGACAGGCGGTACGGCAGGCTTTCTTT.

This chain joins TRBV24-1 and TRBJ1-6; D is perhaps TRBD1 (5 bases). The V end was cut by 0 bases, the J end by 5 bases, with 16 bases between. The germline gives CDR1 KGHDR, CDR2 SFDVKD. CDR3 length equals 18 residues. CDR3 nucleotide sequence: TGTGCCACCAGTGATTTGTTATCAGGGCTCAAAAATAATTCACCCCTCCACTTT. It specifies CATSDLLSGLKNNSPLHF.

The chain has TRBV15 and TRBJ2-3; 8 positions match TRBD2. V shed 5 bases and J 3 bases; nucleotides not matched to a gene: 7. The CDR3 length is 15 residues. From germline, CDR1 is LNHNV and CDR2 YYDKDF (reference sequence). The CDR3 spells CATSPETSETDTQYF. The CDR3 DNA follows: TGTGCCACCAGCCCCGAGACTAGCGAGACAGATACGCAGTATTTT. The variable domain in full, completed from reference TRBV15 and TRBJ2-3, reads DAMVIQNPRYQVTQFGKPVTLSCSQTLNHNVMYWYQQKSSQAPKLLFHYYDKDFNNEADTPDNFQSRRPNTSFCFLDIRSPGLGDTAMYLCATSPETSETDTQYFGPGTRLTVL.

This chain joins TRBV11-2 and TRBJ2-7, with D perhaps TRBD2 (5 bases). Trimming took 1 base from V and 6 from J, leaving 13 bases between them. This CDR3 has 14 residues. From germline, CDR1 is SGHAT and CDR2 FQNNGV. Here the CDR3 reads CASSLGVLAREQYF. CDR3 bases: TGTGCCAGCAGCTTAGGTGTGCTAGCCCGCGAGCAGTACTTC.